These 25 T cell receptor delta chains originate from one sample sequenced in a study of gamma-delta chains in newborns, infants, children. TCRdb reanalyzed the reads using CATT. The data contain roughly 5,000 delta-chain clones, about 3% of them singletons. The sample consisted of blood. The origin of the receptors is a child who was a newborn, infant or young child, either healthy, febrile or measles-vaccinated (not recorded which).

This clone showed up just a few times. A much larger clone lies one base from this, so it may be a read error. This chain connects TRDV1 to TRDJ1; 10 bases map to TRDD3. J gave up 0 bases and V 2 bases, and 15 bases lay outside the gene matches. Germline-derived CDR1 and CDR2 are TSWWSYY and QGS. The CDR3 is 20 residues long. The CDR3 sequence is CALGEMPPYWGIRYTDKLIF. Written as DNA, the CDR3 is TGTGCTCTTGGGGAAATGCCCCCCTACTGGGGGATCCGGTACACCGATAAACTCATCTTT.

This clone was seen only a few times. This sequence is one base from a far larger clone and is likely a read error. The identical CDR3 is also encoded by other nucleotide sequences in the sample. The genes are TRDV2 and TRDJ1, with D possibly being TRDD3 (5 bases). The CDR3 spans 17 residues. Per the germline V gene, CDR1 is GEAIGNYY and CDR2 is EKD. The V end lost 0 bases, the J end lost 5 bases, and 21 bases lay between the germline ends. CDR3 bases: TGTGCCTGTGACACCGGATTAGGGGGTCGACCGTGGGATAAACTCATCTTT. Its translation: CACDTGLGGRPWDKLIF.

To note about this clone: Being one base from a much bigger clone, this may be a read error. CDR3 sequence: CAASRWSPTRTGGYTGALTAQLFF. CDR3 sequence (DNA): TGTGCAGCAAGCCGATGGTCCCCTACCCGTACTGGGGGATACACCGGAGCTTTGACAGCACAACTCTTCTTT. V is TRAV29/DV5 and J is TRDJ2; 12 bases line up with TRDD3. Germline CDR1 and CDR2: NSMFDY and ISSIKDK. The trim removed 1 base at V and 0 bases at J, leaving 25 bases unmatched. CDR3 size: 24 residues.

This clone was seen a handful of times. The TCRdb protein, from a much larger clone, departs from this DNA's translation at residue 8, likely by read error; the protein shown derives from the DNA. The CDR3 loop reads CACDTVLRDSSWDTRQMFF. In DNA, the CDR3 is TGTGCCTGTGACACCGTACTGAGGGATAGCTCCTGGGACACCCGACAGATGTTTTTC. V and J are TRDV2 and TRDJ3, with D possibly being TRDD3 (6 bases). The V end was cut by 0 bases, the J end by 0 bases, with 14 bases between. The CDR3 contains 19 residues. Germline-derived CDR1 and CDR2 are GEAIGNYY and EKD.

This clone was counted only a few times. The translation of this DNA and the TCRdb protein of a much larger clone differ at residue 11, probably owing to a read error; the protein shown here is translated from the DNA. The chain uses TRDV2 and TRDJ3; 10 bases line up with TRDD3. Germline CDR1 is GEAIGNYY and CDR2 is EKD. The V and J ends lost 5 bases and 3 bases, in that order; junction bases with no gene match: 12. CDR3 length: 19 amino acids. The CDR3 sequence: CACVPLWGIGLWDTRQMFF. The CDR3 DNA reads as TGTGCCTGTGTCCCTCTCTGGGGGATAGGTCTCTGGGACACCCGACAGATGTTTTTC.

Concerning this clone itself: A far larger clone is one nucleotide away, so this likely arose from a read error. This rearrangement joins TRDV2 to TRDJ3; 13 bases line up with TRDD3. The length of the CDR3 is 22 residues. Germline V lookup: CDR1 GEAIGNYY, CDR2 EKD. V trimming: 1 base; J trimming: 2 bases; junction bases outside the gene matches: 13. The CDR3 reads CACDTRTGGYAIDPWDTRQMFF. In DNA form, the CDR3 reads TGTGCCTGTGACACTCGTACTGGGGGATACGCGATTGACCCCTGGGACACCCGACAGATGTTTTTC.

Remarks on this clone: TCRdb shows a much larger clone's protein in place of this DNA's translation, and the two differ at residue 11, likely through a read error; the protein shown is translated from the DNA. The rearrangement links TRDV2 to TRDJ3; a possible D gene is TRDD3 (6 bases). This CDR3 has 18 residues. CDR1 is GEAIGNYY and CDR2 is EKD in the germline V gene. The CDR3 reads CACDKKRGSSRDTRQMFF. CDR3 DNA sequence: TGTGCCTGTGACAAGAAACGGGGGAGCTCCCGGGACACCCGACAGATGTTTTTC.

This clone is labeled medium-sized. This rearrangement joins TRDV1 to TRDJ1; a weak D match, TRDD2 (6 bases). V was shortened by 2 bases and J by 0 bases, with 19 bases between the two germline ends. Germline lookup yields CDR1 TSWWSYY and CDR2 QGS. The CDR3 has 18 amino acids. CDR3 DNA sequence: TGTGCTCTTGGGGAAGTCGGGGCTTCCTTCCGGTACACCGATAAACTCATCTTT. Protein: CALGEVGASFRYTDKLIF.

CDR3 DNA: TGTGCCGTAAGCGCGGGGGACGTACTTGGGGATTTGACAGCACAACTCTTCTTT. Translated, it gives CAVSAGDVLGDLTAQLFF. This sequence joins TRAV29/DV5 and TRDJ2; TRDD3 might be the D (6 bases). Germline CDR1 NSMFDY, CDR2 ISSIKDK. The CDR3 spans 18 residues.

This clone has only a few counts. The translation of this DNA and the TCRdb protein of a much larger clone differ at residue 14, probably owing to a read error; the protein shown here is translated from the DNA. The chain links TRDV2 to TRDJ3, with TRDD3 matching 13 bases. The CDR3 consists of 19 residues. Germline V lookup: CDR1 GEAIGNYY, CDR2 EKD. The CDR3 protein is CACDILGDTSSWDARQMFF. The CDR3 region has the DNA TGTGCCTGTGACATACTGGGGGATACGAGCTCCTGGGACGCCCGACAGATGTTTTTC.

Concerning this clone itself: A far larger clone lies a single base away; this is likely a read error. This sample also contains other DNA sequences that code for the same CDR3. The chain recombines TRDV2 with TRDJ3; 11 positions match TRDD3. The CDR3 totals 15 residues. CDR1 and CDR2 from the germline V gene are GEAIGNYY and EKD. The CDR3 coding sequence is TGTGCCTGTGACACCGCTGGGGGATACACCCGACAGATGTTCTTC. Protein: CACDTAGGYTRQMFF.

Of note for this clone: TCRdb assigns this DNA the protein of a much larger clone, which departs from its translation at residue 9; this likely reflects a read error, and the protein shown comes from translating the DNA. This chain links TRDV2 with TRDJ2; TRDD3 matches 9 bases. V was clipped by 5 bases and J by 5 bases; unmatched bases: 17. CDR3 length: 18 amino acids. Germline CDR1 reads GEAIGNYY; CDR2 reads EKD. This CDR3 reads CACVRTGGHAKGTAQLFF. DNA for the CDR3: TGTGCCTGTGTCCGTACTGGGGGACACGCTAAAGGAACAGCACAACTCTTCTTT.

A word on this clone: A read error is likely here: a far larger clone is one base away. Within the sample, other DNA sequences also encode this same CDR3. This sequence joins TRDV2 and TRDJ3; 8 bases align to TRDD3. Trimming took 2 bases from V and 0 from J; bases not matched to a gene: 11. The length of the CDR3 is 20 residues. CDR1 is GEAIGNYY, CDR2 EKD, per germline. The CDR3 sequence: CACDKRYWGIPSWDTRQMFF. The CDR3 DNA sequence: TGTGCCTGTGACAAACGGTATTGGGGGATCCCCTCCTGGGACACCCGACAGATGTTTTTC.

This clone was recorded a few times. The protein held in TCRdb is that of a much larger clone and does not match this DNA's translation at residue 12, likely because of a read error; the protein shown is translated from the DNA. J is TRDJ3 and V is TRDV2; perhaps TRDD3 as D (6 bases). The CDR3 length is 18 residues. The germline V gene encodes CDR1 GEAIGNYY and CDR2 EKD. The CDR3 coding sequence is TGTGCCTGTGACCCCTTAACTCCACACTCCTGGGGCACCCGACAGATGTTTTTC. It codes for CACDPLTPHSWGTRQMFF.

This clone is judged large. Other DNA sequences within the sample encode an identical CDR3. The genes are TRAV29/DV5 and TRDJ2, with 12 bases identical to TRDD3. This CDR3 comprises 24 residues. J lost 0 bases, V lost 1 base, and 25 bases had no gene match. CDR1 and CDR2 from the germline V gene are NSMFDY and ISSIKDK. The CDR3 sequence is CAASRWSSTRTGGYTGALTAQLFF. The CDR3 nucleotides read TGTGCAGCAAGCCGATGGTCCTCTACCCGTACTGGGGGATACACCGGAGCTTTGACAGCACAACTCTTCTTT.

For this clone: The TCRdb record carries a much larger clone's protein, which differs from this DNA's translation at residue 5; a read error is the likely cause, and the protein listed here is the DNA translation. V gene TRDV2 combines with J gene TRDJ3, with 7 nucleotides matching TRDD3. In germline, CDR1 is GEAIGNYY, CDR2 EKD. The CDR3 extends over 16 amino acids. J gave up 0 bases and V 3 bases, and 1 base lay outside the gene matches. CDR3 in DNA: TGTGCCTGTGACGGGGGATTCTCCTGGGACACCCGACAGATGTTTTTC. Encoded protein: CACDGGFSWDTRQMFF.

This clone was counted between two and nine times. The mismatch at residue 12 between this DNA's translation and the TCRdb protein of a much larger clone likely reflects a read error; the protein shown is translated from the DNA. The CDR3 region is CACDTRTGDHSPWDTRQMFF. The CDR3 nucleotides read TGTGCCTGTGACACTCGTACTGGGGACCACAGCCCCTGGGACACCCGACAGATGTTTTTC. The rearrangement uses TRDV2 and TRDJ3, with 7 nucleotides matching TRDD3. CDR3 length: 20 residues. Germline CDR1 is GEAIGNYY and CDR2 is EKD. J gave up 2 bases and V 1 base, and 13 bases lay outside the gene matches.

There are a few counts of this clone. This may stem from a read error, because a much larger clone lies one nucleotide away. This specimen includes other DNA sequences encoding the same CDR3. V is TRDV1 and J is TRDJ1; 9 bases agree with TRDD3. CDR1 is TSWWSYY and CDR2 is QGS in the germline V gene. The ends lost 2 bases at V and 0 bases at J; junction bases unmatched: 19. The CDR3 spans 21 residues. CDR3 protein: CALGEGFLLSRTGGDTDKLIF. The CDR3 nucleotides read TGTGCTCTTGGGGAAGGGTTCCTACTCTCCCGTACTGGGGGAGACACCGATAAACTCATCTTT.

As concerns this clone: A far larger clone is off by one base, so a read error is likely. This same CDR3 is encoded by further DNA sequences in the sample. V and J are TRDV2 and TRDJ3; 7 nucleotides line up with TRDD3. Trimming took 0 bases from V and 8 from J; bases not matched to a gene: 3. The CDR3 length is 15 residues. The germline V gene has CDR1 GEAIGNYY and CDR2 EKD. Here the CDR3 reads CACDTAGGYTRQMFF. Here the CDR3 DNA reads TGTGCCTGTGACACCGCTGGGGGGTACACCCGACAGATGTTTTTC.

As for this clone: Given a much more abundant clone one base away, this may be a read error. The sample carries other DNA sequences with the same CDR3. The rearrangement joins TRDV1 to TRDJ1; TRDD2 aligns across 7 bases. This CDR3 has 27 amino acids. J gave up 4 bases and V 0 bases, and 41 bases lay outside the gene matches. CDR1 and CDR2 from the germline V gene are TSWWSYY and QGS. The CDR3 spells CALGELSYLYLHFTGGPFNRLDDKLIF. The CDR3 DNA reads as TGTGCTCTTGGGGAACTTTCCTACCTCTATCTCCATTTTACTGGTGGCCCTTTCAATCGTCTCGACGATAAACTCATCTTT.

Comment on this clone: A read error is likely here: a far larger clone is one base away. Other DNA sequences in the sample encode the same CDR3. The genes are TRDV1 and TRDJ2; 7 positions agree with TRDD3. The germline V gene encodes CDR1 TSWWSYY and CDR2 QGS. There are 18 residues in the CDR3. The CDR3 coding sequence is TGTGCCCTTGGGGGCAATGCTCCTGGGGGGCCCTCCACAGCACAACTCTTCTTT. The encoded protein is CALGGNAPGGPSTAQLFF.

There are a few counts of this clone. TCRdb assigns this DNA the protein of a much larger clone, which departs from its translation at residue 6; this likely reflects a read error, and the protein shown comes from translating the DNA. This rearrangement joins TRDV2 to TRDJ3; 9 positions agree with TRDD3. J lost 0 bases, V lost 0 bases, and 2 bases had no gene match. The CDR3 covers 18 residues. CDR1 and CDR2 (germline): GEAIGNYY, EKD. CDR3 nucleotides: TGTGCCTGTGACACCGCACTGGGGGACTCCTGGGACACCCGACAGATGTTTTTC. This translates into CACDTALGDSWDTRQMFF.

The sample holds a few counts of this clone. The protein TCRdb lists belongs to a much larger clone and differs from this DNA's translation at residue 16, which points to a read error; the protein shown is made from the DNA. The chain uses TRDV2 and TRDJ3; 9 nucleotides agree with TRDD3. Per the germline V gene, CDR1 is GEAIGNYY and CDR2 is EKD. This CDR3 has 18 residues. CDR3 DNA: TGTGCCTGTGACACTAGGGGATACGCTTCCTGGGACACCCGACAGTTGTTTTTC. Translating it yields CACDTRGYASWDTRQLFF.

The sample holds a few counts of this clone. TCRdb's protein for this DNA is that of a much larger clone and differs from the translation at residue 9, likely a read error; the protein shown is the DNA translation. The chain carries TRDV1 and TRDJ3, with TRDD3 as a possible D gene (5 bases). Germline CDR1 and CDR2: TSWWSYY and QGS. Trimming shortened V by 1 base and J by 1 base, and 14 bases separated the two germline ends. CDR3 length: 19 residues. CDR3: CALGERGWVSSWDTRQMFF. The CDR3 DNA reads as TGTGCTCTTGGGGAACGAGGCTGGGTATCGTCCTGGGACACCCGACAGATGTTTTTC.

As to this clone: The TCRdb protein, from a much larger clone, departs from this DNA's translation at residue 12, likely by read error; the protein shown derives from the DNA. This chain joins TRDV2 and TRDJ3, with 7 nucleotides matching TRDD3. This CDR3 region has 19 residues. In germline, CDR1 is GEAIGNYY, CDR2 EKD. The CDR3: CACDTVRGMSSRDTRQMFF. The CDR3 nucleotides read TGTGCCTGTGACACCGTCAGGGGGATGAGCTCCCGGGACACCCGACAGATGTTTTTC.